A selection of T cell receptor beta chains follows, all from one sample in a study of blood T cell repertoires in COVID-19. Some clones are missing from TCRdb's copy, which holds only in-frame ones; the method was immunoSEQ multiplex PCR. In the table there are 45,000 to 55,000 clones, less than 95% of which are singletons. Sequencing used peripheral blood. Every receptor here comes from a human donor in a cohort sampled during active COVID-19. The conserved cysteine and the conserved F or W are not part of the CDR3 here.

TRBJ2-5	TRBV7-7	13	ASSFSGTGDETQY
TRBJ2-2	TRBV15	15	ATSRGGSLRNTGELF
TRBJ2-5	TRBV19	14	ASSILGQGYQETQY
TRBJ2-1	TRBV3-1/TRBV3-2	12	ASSQFRTGWAQF
TRBJ1-2	TRBV7-3	12	ASSLPGTDYGYT
TRBJ2-7	TRBV5-8	13	ASSLDGTSGYEQY
TRBJ1-5	TRBV6-2/TRBV6-3	13	ASSTGQSQNQPQH
TRBJ2-2	TRBV24-1	11	AISDRGTGELF
TRBJ2-7	TRBV19	11	ASRNGQGYEQY
TRBJ2-5	TRBV18	12	ASSRSGQQETQY
TRBJ2-2	TRBV15	13	ATSRENRVAGELF
TRBJ1-6	TRBV5-1	12	ASSSGTPNSPLH
TRBJ1-4	TRBV15	14	ATSRGHLATNEKLF
TRBJ2-3	TRBV27	14	ASSPVGRERAYTQY
TRBJ2-6	TRBV6-5	12	ASTGLTGANVLT
TRBJ2-7	TRBV14	9	ASSQLYEQY
TRBJ2-7	TRBV28	12	ASSPRTSGYEQY
TRBJ2-2	TRBV5-8	12	ASSLVSNTGELF
TRBJ2-3	TRBV5-1	15	ASRTGTSGQSTDTQY
TRBJ2-7	TRBV28	13	ASSLLGGGSGEQY
TRBJ1-5	TRBV7-3	12	ASSSRHLGQPQH
TRBJ2-7	TRBV3-1/TRBV3-2	12	ASSLGEGSHEQY
TRBJ1-4	TRBV11-2	14	ASSSGRQGVYEKLF
TRBJ2-7	TRBV21-1	16	ASPTGGLAGVGAYEQY
TRBJ2-3	TRBV12-5	11	ASGPGQGDTQY
TRBJ2-5	TRBV11-2	12	ASSLAGIQETQY
TRBJ1-6	TRBV3-1/TRBV3-2	14	ASSQGTGWDNSPLH
TRBJ1-5	TRBV29-1	11	SVAPGAHQPQH
TRBJ1-1	TRBV11-2	10	ASSLSYQEAF
TRBJ2-7	TRBV16	14	ASSPGFGQVAYEQY
TRBJ2-7	TRBV12-3/TRBV12-4	11	ASSNAGTEEQY
TRBJ1-1	TRBV30	14	AWSKRNRGRNTEAF
TRBJ2-7	TRBV7-2	11	ASSTRQAYEQY
TRBJ2-1	TRBV9	14	ASSPPSGRAQNEQF
TRBJ1-5	TRBV12-3/TRBV12-4	11	ASSLGRAEPQH
TRBJ2-5	TRBV5-8	15	ASSRGTSGRQRETQY
TRBJ2-7	TRBV10-3	11	ATFQQGTNEQY
TRBJ1-5	TRBV6-5	13	ASSPAGQAYQPQH
TRBJ2-2	TRBV7-8	14	ASSSLGLGGAGELF
TRBJ1-4	TRBV6-5	11	ASKRGAREKLF
TRBJ2-3	TRBV2	10	ASSEGGDTQY
TRBJ2-7	TRBV7-2	13	ASSLTAGGSYEQY
TRBJ2-7	TRBV5-1	10	ASTDSSVEQY
TRBJ2-5	TRBV7-6	14	ASSFGLAGGKETQY
TRBJ2-7	TRBV2	9	ASSGQYEQY
TRBJ1-2	TRBV3-1/TRBV3-2	10	ASRGGDYGYT
TRBJ2-7	TRBV18	13	ASSPTSVISYEQY
TRBJ2-7	TRBV28	13	ASSLGKGRGYEQY
TRBJ1-5	TRBV6-1	13	ASSESGRGLQPQH
TRBJ2-7	TRBV11-2	13	ASSLEPRTGREQY
TRBJ2-2	TRBV4-2	13	ASSQEWGQAGELF
TRBJ2-7	TRBV27	12	ASSPAGRTYEQY
TRBJ2-6	TRBV11-2	16	ASSPRGEDRVGANVLT
TRBJ1-5	TRBV10-2	10	ASRQGGQPQH
TRBJ1-4	TRBV27	12	ASSSTGPNEKLF
TRBJ1-2	TRBV28	14	ASSWNRQGASHGYT
TRBJ1-4	TRBV18	15	ASSPTGQGATNEKLF
TRBJ1-1	TRBV11-2	13	ASSHRQGENTEAF
TRBJ2-3	TRBV4-1	14	ASSQGSGRAIDTQY
TRBJ2-2	TRBV5-1	14	ASSFIGQTNTGELF